A selection of T cell receptor beta chains follows, all from one sample in a study of cytomegalovirus exposure and HLA in healthy donors. The assay was immunoSEQ multiplex PCR, and TCRdb's table has in-frame clones only and misses some. Of around 140,000 clones listed, roughly 77% are singletons. The specimen was PBMCs. Source of these receptors: a man in his forties in good health and CMV-seronegative. The conserved cysteine and the conserved F or W are not part of the CDR3 here. Each record gives: J gene, V gene, CDR3 length, CDR3 protein.

>TRBJ1-2|TRBV4-3|14
ASSQDRGGQSYGYT
>TRBJ2-5|TRBV27|11
ASSFIPPETQY
>TRBJ2-7|TRBV4-3|13
ASSQAGTGFNEQY
>TRBJ1-1|TRBV7-2|10
ASSRGNTEAF
>TRBJ2-7|TRBV4-1|14
ASSHGLAGGSYEQY
>TRBJ1-2|TRBV11-2|11
ASSLAGNYGYT
>TRBJ1-4|TRBV28|12
ASTSRATNEKLF
>TRBJ2-1|TRBV2|15
ASNPKRAGGGTNEQF
>TRBJ2-5|TRBV6-1|14
ASSEESGFDIETQY
>TRBJ1-1|TRBV18|13
ASSHQDRDDTEAF
>TRBJ2-7|TRBV11-2|10
ASSASGVEQY
>TRBJ1-1|TRBV7-6|12
ASSFRLEGSEAF
>TRBJ1-6|TRBV30|14
AWSVSSSSYNSPLH
>TRBJ2-1|TRBV7-9|17
ASSPRGTSGGPLGNEQF
>.|TRBV5-6|16
ASSLDPVSGQGSYEQY
>TRBJ1-2|TRBV9|11
ASSVAQGFGYT
>TRBJ2-5|TRBV29-1|13
SVVGTAGIQETQY
>TRBJ2-2|TRBV11-2|13
ASSAMTGRTGELF
>TRBJ1-2|TRBV18|13
ASSSTGGADYGYT
>TRBJ2-7|TRBV11-2|10
ASSLVGGEQY
>TRBJ1-4|TRBV27|13
ASSPTGQGWEKLF
>TRBJ1-4|TRBV5-1|16
ASSLEGGQSATNEKLF
>TRBJ1-3|TRBV5-4|12
ASSLQGSGNTIY
>TRBJ1-2|TRBV6-5|11
ASRLSGFRSYT
>TRBJ1-5|TRBV7-2|14
ASGRGTGGQGQPQH
>TRBJ1-1|TRBV19|12
ASSFDRGNTEAF
>TRBJ1-2|TRBV18|14
ASAAGGPDFNYGYT
>TRBJ1-6|TRBV9|12
ASSDRDSYSPLH
>TRBJ1-2|TRBV5-1|12
ASSLSGGTYGYT
>TRBJ2-3|TRBV18|12
ASSPQGGTDTQY
>TRBJ1-1|TRBV7-9|14
ASRPRQGAGVTEAF
>TRBJ2-1|TRBV11-3|14
ASSLYSGVSYNEQF
>TRBJ2-7|TRBV2|15
ASSEKSLAGGLGEQY
>TRBJ1-5|TRBV7-9|13
ASSPGQGSNQPQH
>TRBJ1-6|TRBV27|12
ASRSTDYNSPLH
>TRBJ1-6|TRBV5-1|13
ASTPVEGGNSPLH
>TRBJ2-1|TRBV2|16
ASSEATIIGGPYNEQF
>TRBJ2-1|TRBV30|8
VERNNEQF
>TRBJ1-1|TRBV5-6|13
ASSLGEVSLGKAF
>TRBJ1-3|TRBV4-3|16
ASSQDPLRRGSGNTIY
>TRBJ2-5|TRBV2|13
ASSVSGMGRETQY
>TRBJ2-5|TRBV5-1|12
ASSLTSPRETLY
>TRBJ1-4|TRBV2|13
ASNSQDSRNEKLF